This TCR beta chain was obtained from a study of cytomegalovirus exposure and HLA in healthy donors. Looking at the study overall: Clustering assigned 70% to 85% of the roughly 400 genotyped donors to the Caucasian-associated ancestry cluster.

Use of 60 Vbeta and 13 Jbeta primers characterized the PCR. Here immunoSEQ multiplex PCR was the method, and the copy in TCRdb shows in-frame clones only, minus some. The sample yields about 140,000 clones, 70% seen once. To note about this clone: The antigen remains unidentified.

Overall study findings and caveats: In a later analysis, DRB1 alleles had the most associated TCRs; HLA-C alleles the fewest. When analyzed later, a missense DCLRE1C variant was found to be linked to TCR beta V- and J-gene trimming.

This CDR3 spans 15 amino acids. Per germline, CDR1 SGHRS and CDR2 YFSETQ. V lost 3 bases, J lost 10 bases, and 8 bases stayed unmatched. Each donor was healthy, and each was a bone marrow donor. The specimen was PBMCs. The TCR sequence derives from a woman in her 30s in good health and CMV-seronegative. The chain couples TRBV5-1 to TRBJ1-6; 9 positions match TRBD1. CDR3 nucleotide sequence: TGCGCCAGCAGCTCGGGACAGGGAGGAGGATCACCCCTCCACTTT. The encoded protein is CASSSGQGGGSPLHF.